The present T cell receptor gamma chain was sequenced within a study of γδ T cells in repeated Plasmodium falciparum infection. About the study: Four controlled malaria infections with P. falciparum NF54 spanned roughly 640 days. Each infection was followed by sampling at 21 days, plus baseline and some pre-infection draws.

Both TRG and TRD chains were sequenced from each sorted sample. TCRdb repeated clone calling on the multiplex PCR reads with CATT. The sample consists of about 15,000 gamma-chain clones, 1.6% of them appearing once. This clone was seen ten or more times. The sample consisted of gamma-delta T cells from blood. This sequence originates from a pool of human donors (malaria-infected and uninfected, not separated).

The CDR3 protein is CATWEGGKLF. CDR3 nucleotide sequence: TGTGCCACCTGGGAAGGGGGGAAACTCTTT. The chain combines TRGV5 with TRGJ1 or TRGJ2. The germline V gene has CDR1 VINAFY and CDR2 YDVSNSKD. Trimming cost V 4 bases and J 12 bases; bases outside gene matches: 6. There are 10 residues in the CDR3.